Below, 5 T cell receptor beta chains from the same sample are listed, as sequenced in a study of blood T cell repertoires in COVID-19. Some clones are missing from TCRdb's copy, which holds only in-frame ones; the method was immunoSEQ multiplex PCR. The sample yields fewer than 250,000 clones, approximately 84% seen once. Sequenced sample: peripheral blood. These receptors came from a man aged 45-65 years with COVID-19, enrolled during active disease.

The chain has TRBV7-8 and TRBJ1-2; weak D call: TRBD1 (5 bases). The length of the CDR3 is 15 residues. The V end lost 1 base, the J end lost 4 bases, and 13 bases lay between the germline ends. CDR1 is SGHVS and CDR2 is FQNEAQ in the germline V gene. In DNA form, the CDR3 reads TGTGCCAGCAGCTTAGGTTGGAACAGGCCCTATGGCTACACCTTC. Its protein product is CASSLGWNRPYGYTF.

This sequence joins TRBV7-2 and TRBJ2-1; TRBD2 matches 8 bases. CDR1 and CDR2 (germline): SGHTA, FQGNSA. The V segment lost 5 bases and the J segment 8 bases; nucleotides outside the gene matches: 2. The CDR3 has 12 residues. This CDR3 is CASSPGGYEQFF. The DNA of the CDR3 is TGTGCCAGCAGCCCGGGGGGGTATGAGCAGTTCTTC.

The chain is built from TRBV7-9 and TRBJ1-1, with D perhaps TRBD1 (5 bases). The CDR3 runs to 14 residues. Germline lookup yields CDR1 SEHNR and CDR2 FQNEAQ (reference sequence). Trimming took 1 base from V and 2 from J, leaving 8 bases between them. The DNA for the CDR3 is TGTGCCAGCAGCTTAGGGACATTCAACACTGAAGCTTTCTTT. This translates into CASSLGTFNTEAFF. Complete variable domain (other parts from reference TRBV7-9 and TRBJ1-1): DTGVSQNPRHKITKRGQNVTFRCDPISEHNRLYWYRQTLGQGPEFLTYFQNEAQLEKSRLLSDRFSAERPKGSFSTLEIQRTEQGDSAMYLCASSLGTFNTEAFFGQGTRLTVV.

This rearrangement joins TRBV29-1 to TRBJ1-2; TRBD1 is a possible D gene (6 bases). Per the germline V gene, CDR1 is SQVTM and CDR2 is ANQGSEA. With 3 bases removed from V and 3 bases from J, the gap between germline ends came to 11 bases. This CDR3 is built from 13 residues. The CDR3 DNA follows: TGCAGCGTTGATAGAACAGGGTACTATGGCTACACCTTC. It codes for CSVDRTGYYGYTF.

This clone was counted between two and nine times. V usage is TRBV30 and J usage is TRBJ1-2; 12 nucleotides match TRBD1. The CDR3 has 14 amino acids. The trim removed 5 bases at V and 6 bases at J, leaving 7 bases unmatched. Germline values: CDR1 GTSNPN, CDR2 SVGIG (reference sequence). CDR3 bases: TGTGCCTGGGAGCCGGGACAGGGGGCCAATGGCTACACCTTC. This codes for CAWEPGQGANGYTF.